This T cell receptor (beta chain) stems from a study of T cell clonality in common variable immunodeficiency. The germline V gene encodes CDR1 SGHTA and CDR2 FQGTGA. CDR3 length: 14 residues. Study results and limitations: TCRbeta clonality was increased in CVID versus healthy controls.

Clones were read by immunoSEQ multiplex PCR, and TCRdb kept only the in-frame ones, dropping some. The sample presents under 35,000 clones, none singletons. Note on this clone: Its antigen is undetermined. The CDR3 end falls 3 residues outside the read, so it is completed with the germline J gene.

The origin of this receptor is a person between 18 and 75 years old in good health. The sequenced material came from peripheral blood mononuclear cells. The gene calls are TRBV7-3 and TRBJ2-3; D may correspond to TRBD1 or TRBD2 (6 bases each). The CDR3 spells CASSPEGDRETQYF. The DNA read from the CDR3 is TGTGCCAGCAGCCCGGAGGGGGACCGAGAGACG.